In its sample, the clone carrying this TCR beta chain was seen once. The record originates from a study of CD4+ T cells in melanoma. The CDR3 has 14 amino acids. The V end lost 5 bases, the J end lost 1 base, and 9 bases lay between the germline ends. The germline V gene encodes CDR1 MNHEY and CDR2 SMNVEV (reference sequence). Clones were sequenced by immunoSEQ multiplex PCR, and TCRdb holds only the in-frame ones, with some missing. The data contain roughly 110,000 clones, approximately 90% of them singletons. This TCR derives from a human donor with melanoma. The material sequenced was peripheral blood. The chain employs TRBV27 and TRBJ1-5; D might be TRBD1 (6 bases). This chain's CDR3 is CASSLRGSNQPQHF. The CDR3 coding sequence is TGTGCCAGCAGTCTCAGGGGCAGCAATCAGCCCCAGCATTTT.